Below, 12 T cell receptor beta chains from the same sample are listed, as sequenced in a study of blood T cell repertoires in COVID-19. Only in-frame clones appear in the TCRdb table, and some are missing; sequencing was by immunoSEQ multiplex PCR. The table has some 11,000 clones, around 72% seen once. The sample consisted of peripheral blood. The receptor set was obtained from a human donor in a cohort sampled during active COVID-19.

As concerns this clone: Relative to the germline gene, one junction end is altered; a read error may explain this. The chain carries TRBV7-7 and TRBJ2-5; 9 nucleotides align to TRBD1. The CDR3 is 15 amino acids. Germline V CDR1 and CDR2: SSHAT, FNYEAQ (reference sequence). CDR3 in DNA: TGTGCTAGCAGCTTACAGGGGGCCTTGGGGGAGACCCAGTACTTC. Protein sequence: CASSLQGALGETQYF.

V and J are TRBV11-3 and TRBJ2-3; 9 bases fit TRBD2. V was clipped by 2 bases and J by 3 bases; unmatched bases: 0. CDR3 size: 14 residues. Germline values: CDR1 SGHNT, CDR2 YENEEA. CDR3 amino acids: CASSLSGRTDTQYF. In DNA form, the CDR3 reads TGTGCCAGCAGCTTAAGCGGGAGGACAGATACGCAGTATTTT.

The rearrangement joins TRBV2 to TRBJ1-2; tentative D call: TRBD1 (5 bases). The CDR3 spans 14 residues. Trimming pared 1 base from V and 0 bases from J, leaving 6 bases between. CDR1 is SNHLY and CDR2 is FYNNEI in the germline V gene. In DNA, the CDR3 is TGTGCCAGCAGTGAAGGGACAACTAACTATGGCTACACCTTC. Its protein product is CASSEGTTNYGYTF.

This chain links TRBV5-6 with TRBJ2-5; no firm D call. The CDR3 contains 12 residues. Germline V CDR1 and CDR2: SGHDT, YYEEEE. V lost 4 bases, J lost 5 bases, and 9 bases lay in between. This chain's CDR3 is CASSTTKETQYF. The CDR3 coding sequence is TGTGCCAGCAGCACCACAAAGGAGACCCAGTACTTC.

This clone was found a few times. V is TRBV7-9 and J is TRBJ2-7; no reliable D call. This CDR3 is 13 amino acids long. The V end lost 3 bases, the J end lost 4 bases, and 10 bases lay between the germline ends. CDR1 SEHNR and CDR2 FQNEAQ come from the germline V gene (reference sequence). CDR3 sequence (DNA): TGTGCCAGCAGCTTGGGCAGTTTTTACGAGCAGTACTTC. It encodes CASSLGSFYEQYF. Supplemented by reference TRBV7-9 and TRBJ2-7, the full variable domain reads DTGVSQNPRHKITKRGQNVTFRCDPISEHNRLYWYRQTLGQGPEFLTYFQNEAQLEKSRLLSDRFSAERPKGSFSTLEIQRTEQGDSAMYLCASSLGSFYEQYFGPGTRLTVT.

The rearrangement links TRBV6-4 to TRBJ2-1; 11 nucleotides match TRBD1. After removal of 6 bases from V and 6 bases from J, the junction contained 4 bases not matched to a gene. This CDR3 contains 14 residues. CDR1 and CDR2 from the germline V gene are MRHNA and SNTAGT. The chain's CDR3 is CASSRGTGGNEQFF. The CDR3 nucleotides read TGTGCCAGCAGCCGAGGGACAGGGGGCAATGAGCAGTTCTTC.

The gene calls are TRBV30 and TRBJ2-2, with 9 bases lining up with TRBD2. CDR1 is GTSNPN and CDR2 is SVGIG in the germline V gene (reference sequence). J was trimmed by 5 bases and V by 8 bases; bases with no gene match: 9. The CDR3 has 14 amino acids. Here the CDR3 DNA reads TGTGCCGGAAGAAAGCGGGGGGCAACCGGGGAGCTGTTTTTT. It is translated as CAGRKRGATGELFF.

The rearrangement uses TRBV2 and TRBJ2-2; 10 nucleotides line up with TRBD1. This CDR3 is built from 15 residues. V was pared by 4 bases and J by 4 bases, with 3 bases of the junction left unmatched. The germline gives CDR1 SNHLY, CDR2 FYNNEI. The CDR3 region has the DNA TGTGCCAGCAGTGTCCGGACAGGGGGCACCGGGGAGCTGTTTTTT. Its protein product is CASSVRTGGTGELFF.

The chain combines TRBV5-8 with TRBJ1-5; TRBD1 aligns across 8 bases. The CDR3 length is 15 residues. V lost 5 bases to trimming and J lost 1 base; unmatched junction nucleotides: 5. CDR1 is SGHTS and CDR2 is YDEGEE in the germline V gene. CDR3 nucleotides: TGTGCCAGCAGAAACAGACAGGGGAGCAATCAGCCCCAGCATTTT. Translation gives CASRNRQGSNQPQHF.

The V gene is TRBV9, the J gene TRBJ2-3, with 9 nucleotides matching TRBD1. Germline V gene sequence: CDR1 SGDLS, CDR2 YYNGEE. This CDR3 has 16 amino acids. V shed 0 bases, J shed 2 bases, and the junction held 4 bases outside the gene matches. For the CDR3, the DNA is TGTGCCAGCAGCGTAGAGGGGACAGGGACCACAGATACGCAGTATTTT. This encodes CASSVEGTGTTDTQYF.

The chain carries TRBV30 and TRBJ1-1, with 9 bases matching TRBD1. This CDR3 has 16 amino acids. J was trimmed by 1 base and V by 2 bases; bases with no gene match: 8. CDR1 GTSNPN and CDR2 SVGIG come from the germline V gene (reference sequence). Written as DNA, the CDR3 is TGTGCCTGGAGTCGGACAGGGGTTCGAGGGAACACTGAAGCTTTCTTT. Encoded protein: CAWSRTGVRGNTEAFF.

V and J are TRBV28 and TRBJ2-7; 9 bases align to TRBD1. V trimming: 3 bases; J trimming: 2 bases; junction bases outside the gene matches: 8. Germline values: CDR1 MDHEN, CDR2 SYDVKM. The length of the CDR3 is 16 residues. CDR3 residues: CASSFGTGFPTYEQYF. Written as DNA, the CDR3 is TGTGCCAGCAGTTTCGGGACAGGGTTTCCCACCTACGAGCAGTACTTC.